The 19 T cell receptor beta chains presented below share a single source sample, sequenced in a study of lymphopenia after photon versus proton radiotherapy. Sequenced by immunoSEQ multiplex PCR; TCRdb stores in-frame clones only, minus some. The repertoire has roughly 150,000 clones, 80% to 90% of them found once; the top ten carry around 5%. The input for sequencing was peripheral blood, taken from a patient treated with photon-based radiotherapy. The receptors were sampled from a man over 45 with gastric cancer.

This chain connects TRBV29-1 to TRBJ2-1; D is possibly TRBD2 (6 bases). Trimming pared 5 bases from V and 10 bases from J, leaving 12 bases between. The CDR3 contains 11 residues. CDR1 and CDR2 from the germline V gene are SQVTM and ANQGSEA. Here the CDR3 reads CSVFAGREQFF. The CDR3 region has the DNA TGCAGCGTTTTTGCGGGGCGGGAGCAGTTCTTC.

This chain links TRBV5-1 with TRBJ1-1, with D hard to call. V was pared by 0 bases and J by 0 bases, with 9 bases between. The CDR3 length is 15 residues. Per germline, CDR1 SGHRS and CDR2 YFSETQ. This chain's CDR3 is CASSLVDSMNTEAFF. The DNA of the CDR3 is TGCGCCAGCAGCTTGGTAGATTCCATGAACACTGAAGCTTTCTTT.

The chain has TRBV9 and TRBJ2-2; D is possibly TRBD2 (5 bases). The germline V and J ends were trimmed by 5 bases and 5 bases, with 16 bases remaining between them. The germline gives CDR1 SGDLS, CDR2 YYNGEE. This CDR3 is built from 15 residues. The CDR3 nucleotides read TGTGCCAGCAGGCGGGCAGCCGGAACGACCGGGGAGCTGTTTTTT. Translating it yields CASRRAAGTTGELFF.

Written as DNA, the CDR3 is TGTGCCAGTAGTCTACAGCATCTTTCCTACAATGAGCAGTTCTTC. Its protein is CASSLQHLSYNEQFF. V and J are TRBV19 and TRBJ2-1; no reliable D call. Germline loops: CDR1 LNHDA, CDR2 SQIVND (reference sequence). The V and J ends lost 5 bases and 1 base respectively, with 12 bases between them. This CDR3 region has 15 residues.

This sequence joins TRBV19 and TRBJ1-5; 8 bases match TRBD1. CDR1 and CDR2 (germline): LNHDA, SQIVND (reference sequence). The CDR3 totals 14 residues. Trimming cost V 2 bases and J 3 bases; bases outside gene matches: 0. The CDR3 protein is CASSIQGANQPQHF. The CDR3 DNA reads TGTGCCAGTAGTATACAGGGGGCCAATCAGCCCCAGCATTTT.

This chain uses TRBV6-1 with TRBJ1-5; TRBD1 is a possible D gene (5 bases). This CDR3 region has 14 residues. V lost 4 bases and J lost 2, with 9 bases in between. CDR1 is MNHNS and CDR2 is SASEGT in the germline V gene. In nucleotides, the CDR3 is TGTGCCAGCAGTGCGGGGCCTGGCAATCAGCCCCAGCATTTT. Its translation is CASSAGPGNQPQHF.

This sequence joins TRBV6-1 and TRBJ2-7, with TRBD1 as a possible D gene (5 bases). Germline CDR1 MNHNS, CDR2 SASEGT. V lost 6 bases and J 0 bases, leaving 12 bases between the germline ends. The CDR3 runs 14 residues. This chain's CDR3 is CASRGLRNSYEQYF. In nucleotides, the CDR3 is TGTGCCAGCAGGGGGCTGCGGAACTCCTACGAGCAGTACTTC.

The chain couples TRBV11-2 to TRBJ1-1; D remains ambiguous. This CDR3 contains 18 residues. Germline CDR1 reads SGHAT; CDR2 reads FQNNGV. V lost 5 bases and J 0 bases, leaving 22 bases between the germline ends. The CDR3 loop reads CASSPLGIRREMNTEAFF. For the CDR3, the DNA is TGTGCCAGCAGCCCACTCGGAATCCGGAGGGAGATGAACACTGAAGCTTTCTTT.

This chain links TRBV7-9 with TRBJ2-1; D remains ambiguous. This CDR3 comprises 12 residues. The germline gives CDR1 SEHNR, CDR2 FQNEAQ (reference sequence). The V end lost 2 bases, the J end lost 9 bases, and 8 bases lay between the germline ends. CDR3 residues: CASSLSNGEQFF. CDR3 nucleotide sequence: TGTGCCAGCAGCTTATCCAACGGTGAGCAGTTCTTC.

This chain joins TRBV18 and TRBJ1-1, with 8 bases fitting TRBD1. This CDR3 region has 14 residues. Germline V CDR1 and CDR2: KGHSH, LQKENI. V trimming: 3 bases; J trimming: 5 bases; junction bases outside the gene matches: 5. CDR3: CASSPGQGGTEAFF. Written as DNA, the CDR3 is TGTGCCAGCTCACCCGGACAGGGCGGGACTGAAGCTTTCTTT. Full variable domain (missing parts from reference TRBV18 and TRBJ1-1): NAGVMQNPRHLVRRRGQEARLRCSPMKGHSHVYWYRQLPEEGLKFMVYLQKENIIDESGMPKERFSAEFPKEGPSILRIQQVVRGDSAAYFCASSPGQGGTEAFFGQGTRLTVV.

V usage is TRBV28 and J usage is TRBJ1-4, with D tentatively TRBD1 (5 bases). The V end lost 7 bases, the J end lost 6 bases, and 15 bases lay between the germline ends. The CDR3 loop spans 14 amino acids. Germline CDR1 is MDHEN and CDR2 is SYDVKM. The CDR3 loop reads CASTSLFRDEKLFF. CDR3 in DNA: TGTGCCAGCACCTCTTTATTCAGGGATGAAAAACTGTTTTTT.

This rearrangement joins TRBV10-3 to TRBJ1-1; possible D gene TRBD1, 6 bases. The V end lost 4 bases, the J end lost 1 base, and 7 bases lay between the germline ends. Germline-derived CDR1 and CDR2 are ENHRY and SYGVKD. The CDR3 consists of 13 residues. The CDR3 sequence is CAISGQENTEAFF. In DNA, the CDR3 is TGTGCCATCAGTGGACAGGAGAACACTGAAGCTTTCTTT.

A remark on this clone: The same CDR3 arises from other DNA sequences in this sample as well. This chain links TRBV19 with TRBJ1-5; D gene uncertain. The length of the CDR3 is 14 residues. V dropped 3 bases and J dropped 0 bases, with 6 bases sitting between them. CDR1 is LNHDA, CDR2 SQIVND, per germline (reference sequence). This CDR3 reads CASSIRDSNQPQHF. The DNA for the CDR3 is TGTGCCAGTAGTATTAGAGATAGCAATCAGCCCCAGCATTTT.

The V and J genes are TRBV11-2 and TRBJ1-2; 8 positions agree with TRBD1. The CDR3 totals 13 residues. The germline CDR1 and CDR2 sequences are SGHAT and FQNNGV. The V gene end was trimmed by 5 bases and the J gene end by 8 bases; junction bases not matched to a gene: 7. The CDR3, as DNA: TGTGCCAGCAGCCCCGACAGGGGAATCGGCTACACCTTC. Encoded protein: CASSPDRGIGYTF.

The chain is built from TRBV9 and TRBJ2-1, with D hard to call. The CDR3 length is 13 residues. Germline assignment: CDR1 SGDLS and CDR2 YYNGEE. The V and J ends lost 4 bases and 10 bases respectively, with 15 bases between them. The chain's CDR3 is CASSFPTFEEQFF. Here the CDR3 DNA reads TGTGCCAGCAGCTTCCCAACATTCGAGGAGCAGTTCTTC.

The V and J genes are TRBV21-1 and TRBJ1-1. TRBV21-1 is given as a pseudogene. The CDR3 sequence is 15 residues long. CDR3 region: CASTKPRELEAEAFF. DNA for the CDR3: TGTGCCAGCACCAAACCCCGGGAGCTAGAGGCGGAAGCTTTCTTT.

This clone came up once. The chain combines TRBV25-1 with TRBJ1-2; 12 bases agree with TRBD1. The CDR3 runs to 16 residues. V lost 1 base, J lost 8 bases, and 8 bases stayed unmatched. CDR1 and CDR2 (germline): MGHDK, SYGVNS. CDR3 amino acids: CASSELRGQGAEGYTF. The CDR3 DNA follows: TGTGCCAGCAGTGAATTAAGGGGACAGGGGGCTGAGGGCTACACCTTC.

This clone has just one count. This CDR3 reads CATSRDRLDIQYF. The DNA of the CDR3 is TGTGCCACCAGCAGAGATCGGTTGGACATTCAGTACTTC. This rearrangement joins TRBV15 to TRBJ2-4; D not resolved. Trimming removed 0 bases from V and 8 bases from J, with 8 bases in between. In germline, CDR1 is LNHNV, CDR2 YYDKDF (reference sequence). The CDR3 is 13 amino acids.

The V gene is TRBV7-2, the J gene TRBJ2-1, with 7 bases identical to TRBD1. CDR1 and CDR2 from the germline V gene are SGHTA and FQGNSA. V trimming: 1 base; J trimming: 10 bases; junction bases outside the gene matches: 7. This CDR3 comprises 14 residues. Written as DNA, the CDR3 is TGTGCCAGCAGCTTAGGAAGAGGGGGCATGGAGCAGTTCTTC. The encoded protein is CASSLGRGGMEQFF.